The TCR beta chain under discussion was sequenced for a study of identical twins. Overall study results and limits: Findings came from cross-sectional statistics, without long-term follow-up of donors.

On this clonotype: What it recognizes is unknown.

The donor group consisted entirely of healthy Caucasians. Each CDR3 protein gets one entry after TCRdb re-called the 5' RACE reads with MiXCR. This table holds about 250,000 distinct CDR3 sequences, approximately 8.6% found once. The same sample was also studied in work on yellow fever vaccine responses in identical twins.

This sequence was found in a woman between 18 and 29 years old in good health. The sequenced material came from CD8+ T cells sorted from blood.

The CDR3 DNA sequence: TGTGCCAGCAGTTACACCTGGACTAGCGGGGACTACGAGCAGTACTTC. Protein product: CASSYTWTSGDYEQYF. This sequence joins TRBV6-5 and TRBJ2-7, with 12 nucleotides matching TRBD2. CDR1 and CDR2 (germline): MNHEY, SVGAGI. The trim removed 2 bases at V and 3 bases at J, leaving 5 bases unmatched. CDR3 length equals 16 residues.